This T cell receptor beta chain was found in a study of OX40 agonist ivuxolimab in advanced cancers. Background on the study: Patients received ivuxolimab, an agonistic anti-OX40 (CD134) antibody. Study results and caveats: By week 6 at 0.1 to 3.0 mg/kg, blood CD4+ and CD8+ T cells had expanded clonally.

Only a few counts were recorded for this clone. Its target is not known. This CDR3 region has 16 residues. Germline V lookup: CDR1 MGHRA, CDR2 YSYEKL. V was trimmed by 4 bases and J by 6 bases, leaving 16 bases between them. Excluded were patients having autoimmune disease history or systemic immunosuppression. Data came from immunoSEQ multiplex PCR; TCRdb stores just in-frame clones and leaves some out. The top ten hold approximately 5.1% of the sample, which has tens of thousands of clones, roughly 82% seen once. The chain is built from TRBV4-1 and TRBJ1-6; maybe TRBD1 (6 bases). This TCR derives from an adult with an advanced solid tumor such as melanoma, head and neck, liver or kidney cancer. The sequenced sample was CD4+ or CD8+ T cells sorted from blood, obtained in a trial of the OX40 agonist ivuxolimab. The CDR3 protein is CASSRGPAEPNSPLHF. CDR3 coding DNA: TGCGCCAGCAGCCGGGGGCCAGCGGAGCCTAATTCACCCCTCCACTTT.